Each of the 12 T cell receptor beta chains below was sequenced from the same sample in a study of CD4+ T cells in melanoma. TCRdb keeps only in-frame clones here, not all; method: immunoSEQ multiplex PCR. The profile covers a few thousand clones, with about 64% appearing a single time and 26% taken by the ten largest. Sequenced material: cells from a culture (not recorded whether cultured in vitro). The receptors originated from a human donor with melanoma.

The rearrangement uses TRBV6-5 and TRBJ2-7, with D possibly matching TRBD1 (6 bases). Trimming shortened V by 0 bases and J by 1 base, and 10 bases separated the two germline ends. Germline CDR1 reads MNHEY; CDR2 reads SVGAGI. The CDR3 is 15 residues long. CDR3 sequence (DNA): TGTGCCAGCAGTTACTCGGGGGCCGGATCCTACGAGCAGTACTTC. Amino acid sequence: CASSYSGAGSYEQYF.

Here the CDR3 DNA reads TGTGCCAGCAGCCAAGCCGGGACAGCTAACTATGGCTACACCTTC. It translates to CASSQAGTANYGYTF. The chain joins TRBV3-1 (or the pseudogene TRBV3-2) to TRBJ1-2, with TRBD1 identical over 7 bases. The germline gives CDR1 LGHDT, CDR2 YNNKEL (reference sequence). Trimming removed 1 base from V and 0 bases from J; junction bases left unmatched: 2. The CDR3 spans 15 residues.

This chain uses TRBV6-1 with TRBJ1-3; D is ambiguous. The V end was cut by 3 bases, the J end by 0 bases, with 18 bases between. The germline gives CDR1 MNHNS, CDR2 SASEGT. This CDR3 is built from 18 residues. CDR3 sequence reads: CASSDFPILGNSGNTIYF. The CDR3 DNA follows: TGTGCCAGCAGTGACTTTCCCATATTAGGGAACTCTGGAAACACCATATATTTT.

The gene calls are TRBV6-5 and TRBJ2-3; the match to TRBD2 covers 9 bases. The germline CDR1 and CDR2 sequences are MNHEY and SVGAGI. This CDR3 is built from 14 residues. Germline trimming cut 7 bases from V and 5 bases from J; bases unmatched to any gene: 7. DNA for the CDR3: TGTGCCAGCAACGGCGGGGGGGCGCAAGATACGCAGTATTTT. Protein product: CASNGGGAQDTQYF.

The V call is TRBV2, the J call TRBJ2-3, with 8 bases fitting TRBD1. V was clipped by 8 bases and J by 3 bases; unmatched bases: 10. Germline V CDR1 and CDR2: SNHLY, FYNNEI. This CDR3 region has 15 residues. The CDR3 DNA sequence: TGTGCCAGCCATTCTGACAGGGGTAGGACAGATACGCAGTATTTT. It encodes CASHSDRGRTDTQYF.

The CDR3 DNA follows: TGTGCCAGCAGTTTTTCCAGGGACTATGGCTACACCTTC. Translated, it gives CASSFSRDYGYTF. The chain has TRBV27 and TRBJ1-2; tentative D call: TRBD1 (5 bases). The germline V gene has CDR1 MNHEY and CDR2 SMNVEV (reference sequence). With 3 bases removed from V and 3 bases from J, the gap between germline ends came to 8 bases. The CDR3 is 13 amino acids.

The genes are TRBV4-1 and TRBJ2-3; 9 bases fit TRBD2. This CDR3 is built from 15 residues. The V gene end was trimmed by 0 bases and the J gene end by 4 bases; junction bases not matched to a gene: 2. Germline CDR1 MGHRA, CDR2 YSYEKL. In nucleotides, the CDR3 is TGCGCCAGCAGCCAAGATTGGACTAGCGCAGATACGCAGTATTTT. Its translation: CASSQDWTSADTQYF.

This chain joins TRBV30 and TRBJ2-5; 15 bases are a match to TRBD2. The germline CDR1 and CDR2 sequences are GTSNPN and SVGIG (reference sequence). The CDR3 is made up of 14 amino acids. Trimming at V came to 5 bases and at J to 4 bases, leaving 2 bases not matched to a gene. The CDR3 loop reads CAWGLAGGRETQYF. CDR3 nucleotides: TGTGCCTGGGGACTAGCGGGGGGGAGAGAGACCCAGTACTTC.

The chain recombines TRBV4-3 with TRBJ2-2; TRBD2 agrees at 11 bases. CDR1 and CDR2 (germline): LGHNA, YSLEER. Losses at the gene ends were 0 bases for V and 4 bases for J; bases not matched to a gene: 4. CDR3 length: 17 residues. The CDR3 here is CASSQEVAGGFTGELFF. In DNA form, the CDR3 reads TGCGCCAGCAGCCAAGAAGTAGCGGGGGGGTTCACCGGGGAGCTGTTTTTT.

The J gene is TRBJ2-7, the V gene TRBV6-2 or TRBV6-3, with TRBD2 matching 8 bases. This CDR3 region has 16 residues. The ends lost 4 bases at V and 5 bases at J; junction bases unmatched: 13. Germline V gene lookup returns CDR1 MNHEY and CDR2 SVGEGT. Written as DNA, the CDR3 is TGTGCCAGCAGTTCCCTCGGGAAGCGGGGGCTCAACGAGCAGTACTTC. Amino acids: CASSSLGKRGLNEQYF.

The V and J genes are TRBV11-2 and TRBJ2-1; 9 positions match TRBD2. V was clipped by 0 bases and J by 14 bases; unmatched bases: 2. CDR3 size: 12 residues. The germline V gene has CDR1 SGHAT and CDR2 FQNNGV. CDR3 in amino acids: CASSLDPSGEFF. CDR3 sequence (DNA): TGTGCCAGCAGCTTAGATCCTAGCGGGGAGTTCTTC. Based on the CDR3 plus reference TRBV11-2 and TRBJ2-1, the full variable domain is EAGVAQSPRYKIIEKRQSVAFWCNPISGHATLYWYQQILGQGPKLLIQFQNNGVVDDSQLPKDRFSAERLKGVDSTLKIQPAKLEDSAVYLCASSLDPSGEFFGPGTRLTVL.

By share, this clone counts as medium-sized. V usage is TRBV5-8 and J usage is TRBJ1-2, with D unresolved. V shed 4 bases and J shed 4 bases, with 11 bases lying between them. CDR3 size: 13 residues. Germline assignment: CDR1 SGHTS and CDR2 YDEGEE. The CDR3 DNA is TGTGCCAGCAGCCGTAGTGGGTTCTATGGCTACACCTTC. This sequence encodes CASSRSGFYGYTF.